This is a list of T cell receptor beta chains from one sample in a study of molecular identifiers for immune sequencing clone quantification. TCRdb recomputed calls from the PCR reads with MiXCR, one row per CDR3 protein. The table has hundreds of thousands of distinct CDR3 sequences, roughly 23% seen once; the top ten hold about 0.84%. Source material: naive CD8+ T cells from blood, with Jurkat cell RNA spiked in. The receptors stem from a human donor in good health. Some libraries in this study had Jurkat cell RNA spiked in. Each CDR3 is given with its conserved first and last residue. The D gene is left open where the match is weak. Expanded clones get a size class; other rows say once, few or many, or leave the size out.

D gene	CDR3 length	clone size	V gene	J gene	CDR3 protein	CDR3 DNA
NA	17	many	TRBV4-3	TRBJ1-5	CASSQDLVGAVNQPQHF	TGCGCCAGCAGCCAAGATCTTGTGGGGGCCGTTAATCAGCCCCAGCATTTT
NA	15	NA	TRBV10-2	TRBJ2-1	CASSESSVRANEQFF	TGCGCCAGCAGTGAAAGCTCAGTCCGGGCGAATGAGCAGTTCTTC
NA	17	NA	TRBV15	TRBJ2-3	CATSRDREGASTDTQYF	TGTGCCACCAGCAGAGATCGGGAGGGGGCCAGCACAGATACGCAGTATTTT
NA	11	many	TRBV13	TRBJ1-1	CASSLNQEAFF	TGTGCCAGCAGCTTAAACCAAGAAGCTTTCTTT
NA	13	many	TRBV7-3	TRBJ2-1	CASSLGGRNEQFF	TGTGCCAGCAGCTTAGGAGGTAGAAATGAGCAGTTCTTC
NA	13	many	TRBV19	TRBJ2-7	CASSNPGYYEQYF	TGTGCCAGTAGTAATCCGGGGTACTACGAGCAGTACTTC
NA	12	few	TRBV19	TRBJ2-5	CASSTNRETQYF	TGTGCCAGTAGTACAAACAGAGAGACCCAGTACTTC
NA	15	NA	TRBV6-2/TRBV6-3	TRBJ2-1	CASRRLDRSYNEQFF	TGTGCCAGCAGAAGACTCGACCGCTCCTACAATGAGCAGTTCTTC
TRBD2	20	few	TRBV7-9	TRBJ2-4	CASSAQAGTSGRRAKNIQYF	TGTGCCAGCAGCGCACAAGCCGGGACTAGCGGGAGAAGGGCCAAAAACATTCAGTACTTC
TRBD2	14	many	TRBV29-1	TRBJ2-7	CSVLGLAGGYEQYF	TGCAGCGTCTTGGGACTAGCGGGGGGCTACGAGCAGTACTTC
NA	14	few	TRBV11-2	TRBJ2-1	CAGQDSAGDNEQFF	TGTGCCGGTCAAGACTCAGCGGGTGACAATGAGCAGTTCTTC
NA	13	many	TRBV5-5	TRBJ1-1	CASSLVLNTEAFF	TGTGCCAGCAGCTTGGTGCTTAACACTGAAGCTTTCTTT
TRBD1	15	NA	TRBV5-6	TRBJ1-1	CASSPHHQGDTEAFF	TGTGCCAGCAGCCCCCACCACCAGGGGGACACTGAAGCTTTCTTT
NA	14	few	TRBV12-3/TRBV12-4	TRBJ2-7	CASRRDSGSYEQYF	TGTGCCAGCAGACGCGACAGTGGTTCCTACGAGCAGTACTTC
TRBD2	16	few	TRBV15	TRBJ2-1	CATSFYSGGAYNEQFF	TGTGCCACCAGCTTTTACAGCGGGGGGGCCTACAATGAGCAGTTCTTC
NA	15	many	TRBV2	TRBJ2-2	CASSEAHGLAGELFF	TGTGCCAGCAGTGAAGCCCACGGTCTTGCCGGGGAGCTGTTTTTT
TRBD2	16	NA	TRBV27	TRBJ2-3	CASSISAGGSSDTQYF	TGTGCCAGCAGTATATCGGCGGGAGGAAGTTCAGATACGCAGTATTTT
TRBD1	14	NA	TRBV12-3/TRBV12-4	TRBJ2-5	CASRPGQARETQYF	TGTGCCAGCAGGCCAGGACAGGCCCGGGAGACCCAGTACTTC
NA	14	NA	TRBV6-2/TRBV6-3	TRBJ2-5	CASRHPFNQETQYF	TGTGCCAGCAGACACCCCTTTAACCAAGAGACCCAGTACTTC
NA	18	few	TRBV6-6	TRBJ2-7	CASSYSDYTYNLSYEQYF	TGTGCCAGCAGTTACTCGGACTACACTTACAACCTCTCCTACGAGCAGTACTTC
NA	15	many	TRBV6-2/TRBV6-3	TRBJ2-1	CASSYEGSSYNEQFF	TGTGCCAGCAGTTACGAGGGCAGCTCCTACAATGAGCAGTTCTTC
NA	15	many	TRBV6-1	TRBJ2-7	CASSETQGRTYEQYF	TGTGCCAGCAGTGAAACCCAGGGAAGGACCTACGAGCAGTACTTC
NA	12	many	TRBV25-1	TRBJ2-7	CASNQGSYEQYF	TGTGCCAGTAATCAGGGCTCCTACGAGCAGTACTTC
NA	13	NA	TRBV19	TRBJ2-7	CASSVGSLAEQYF	TGTGCCAGTAGTGTCGGGTCCCTCGCCGAGCAGTACTTC
NA	13	many	TRBV5-1	TRBJ2-7	CASSLGGPGEQYF	TGCGCCAGCAGCTTGGGGGGTCCTGGGGAGCAGTACTTC
TRBD2	15	many	TRBV7-2	TRBJ2-5	CASSLRGLAQETQYF	TGTGCCAGCAGCCTGAGGGGACTAGCACAAGAGACCCAGTACTTC
TRBD2	15	few	TRBV6-5	TRBJ2-1	CASRTSGGLDNEQFF	TGTGCCAGTAGAACTAGCGGGGGGCTAGACAATGAGCAGTTCTTC
NA	15	once	TRBV19	TRBJ2-3	CASSIIRGSTDTQYF	TGTGCCAGTAGTATTATTAGAGGGAGTACAGATACGCAGTATTTT
TRBD1	17	few	TRBV7-6	TRBJ2-2	CASSPLPQGANTGELFF	TGTGCCAGCAGCCCATTACCACAGGGGGCGAACACCGGGGAGCTGTTTTTT
TRBD1	14	many	TRBV27	TRBJ2-7	CASSQQGSYYEQYF	TGTGCCAGCAGCCAACAGGGGTCATACTACGAGCAGTACTTC
NA	15	many	TRBV11-2	TRBJ2-4	CASSLGVLAKNIQYF	TGTGCCAGCAGCTTAGGGGTCCTAGCCAAAAACATTCAGTACTTC
TRBD2	15	NA	TRBV12-3/TRBV12-4	TRBJ2-3	CASSRTSGVRDTQYF	TGTGCCAGCAGCCGGACTAGCGGGGTTAGAGATACGCAGTATTTT
NA	14	few	TRBV5-1	TRBJ2-3	CASSLDKGVDTQYF	TGCGCCAGCAGCCTGGATAAGGGGGTAGATACGCAGTATTTT
NA	15	few	TRBV4-3	TRBJ2-7	CASSQYGGSSYEQYF	TGCGCCAGCAGCCAATATGGAGGGAGCTCCTACGAGCAGTACTTC
TRBD1	15	NA	TRBV15	TRBJ2-2	CATSTGQGMNGELFF	TGTGCCACCAGCACGGGACAGGGTATGAACGGGGAGCTGTTTTTT
NA	10	NA	TRBV20-1	TRBJ1-2	CSALTSGYTF	TGCAGTGCGCTTACTTCTGGCTACACCTTC
NA	14	few	TRBV19	TRBJ1-5	CASTRSQLNQPQHF	TGTGCCAGTACACGCAGCCAGCTCAATCAGCCCCAGCATTTT
TRBD1	16	NA	TRBV7-6	TRBJ2-7	CASSLPTGQNSYEQYF	TGTGCCAGCAGCTTACCGACGGGACAGAACTCCTACGAGCAGTACTTC
TRBD2	19	NA	TRBV6-2/TRBV6-3	TRBJ2-1	CASSSNPQETSGRYYEQFF	TGTGCCAGCAGTTCCAACCCTCAAGAGACTAGCGGGCGGTATTATGAGCAGTTCTTC
NA	16	NA	TRBV7-8	TRBJ2-1	CASSLGPRGSYSEQFF	TGTGCCAGCAGCTTAGGTCCCCGGGGATCCTACAGTGAGCAGTTCTTC
NA	16	many	TRBV7-9	TRBJ1-5	CASSLAGEAINQPQHF	TGTGCCAGCAGCTTGGCGGGGGAAGCAATCAATCAGCCCCAGCATTTT
NA	13	many	TRBV20-1	TRBJ2-1	CSASVPTTNEQFF	TGCAGTGCTAGTGTCCCAACTACGAATGAGCAGTTCTTC
TRBD1	16	many	TRBV7-9	TRBJ1-1	CASSLGPGQGDTEAFF	TGTGCCAGCAGCTTGGGACCGGGACAGGGGGACACTGAAGCTTTCTTT
NA	14	NA	TRBV5-4	TRBJ2-7	CASSLGQGGCEQCF	TGTGCCAGCAGTTTGGGGCAGGGGGGGTGCGAGCAGTGCTTC
NA	13	many	TRBV19	TRBJ1-5	CASSISYYQPQHF	TGTGCCAGTAGTATATCTTACTATCAGCCCCAGCATTTT
NA	13	many	TRBV12-3/TRBV12-4	TRBJ1-5	CASRPGPNQPQHF	TGTGCCAGCAGACCGGGACCCAATCAGCCCCAGCATTTT
NA	15	NA	TRBV12-3/TRBV12-4	TRBJ2-3	CASSTTDGSTDTQYF	TGTGCCAGCAGTACAACGGACGGAAGCACAGATACGCAGTATTTT
NA	14	few	TRBV7-9	TRBJ2-1	CASSLQDPYSEQFF	TGTGCCAGCAGCTTACAGGACCCCTACAGTGAGCAGTTCTTC
TRBD2	16	many	TRBV20-1	TRBJ2-5	CSARDLAGVSQETQYF	TGCAGTGCTAGAGATCTCGCGGGAGTGAGCCAAGAGACCCAGTACTTC
NA	14	NA	TRBV4-3	TRBJ2-2	CASSQGPYAGELFF	TGCGCCAGCAGCCAGGGACCATACGCCGGGGAGCTGTTTTTT
TRBD2	15	NA	TRBV12-3/TRBV12-4	TRBJ2-1	CASTPELAGGHEQFF	TGTGCCAGCACCCCGGAACTAGCGGGGGGGCATGAGCAGTTCTTC